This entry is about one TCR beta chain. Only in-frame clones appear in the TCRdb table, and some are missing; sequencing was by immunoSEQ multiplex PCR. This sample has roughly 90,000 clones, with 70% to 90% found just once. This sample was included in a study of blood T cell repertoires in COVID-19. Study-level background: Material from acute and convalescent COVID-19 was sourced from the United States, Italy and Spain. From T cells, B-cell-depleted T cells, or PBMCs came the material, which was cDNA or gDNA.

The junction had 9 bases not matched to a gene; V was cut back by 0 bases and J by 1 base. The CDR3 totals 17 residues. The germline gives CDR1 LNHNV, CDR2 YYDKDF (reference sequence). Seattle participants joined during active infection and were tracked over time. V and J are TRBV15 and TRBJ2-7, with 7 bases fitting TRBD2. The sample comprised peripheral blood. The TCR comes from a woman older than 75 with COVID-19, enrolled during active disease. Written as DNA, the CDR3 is TGTGCCACCAGCAGAGACCTCGGGGACTACCATTCCTACGAGCAGTACTTC. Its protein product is CATSRDLGDYHSYEQYF.